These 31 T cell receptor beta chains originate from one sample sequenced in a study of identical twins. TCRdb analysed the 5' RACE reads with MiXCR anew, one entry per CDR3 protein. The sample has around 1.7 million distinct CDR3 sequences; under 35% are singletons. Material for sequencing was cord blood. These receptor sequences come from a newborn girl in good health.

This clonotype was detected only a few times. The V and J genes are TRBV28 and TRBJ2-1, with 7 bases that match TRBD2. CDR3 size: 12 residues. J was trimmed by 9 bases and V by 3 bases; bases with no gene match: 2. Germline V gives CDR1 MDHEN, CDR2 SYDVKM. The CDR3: CASSFGGVEQFF. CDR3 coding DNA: TGTGCCAGCAGTTTTGGGGGGGTTGAGCAGTTCTTC.

CDR3 amino acids: CASSYSGVVNTEAFF. The DNA of the CDR3 is TGTGCCAGCAGTTATTCAGGGGTCGTGAACACTGAAGCTTTCTTT. The rearrangement joins TRBV5-5 to TRBJ1-1; possible D gene TRBD1, 6 bases. The CDR3 spans 15 residues. Germline loops: CDR1 SGHKS, CDR2 YYEKEE (reference sequence). Trimming removed 5 bases at V and 0 bases at J, with 14 bases between.

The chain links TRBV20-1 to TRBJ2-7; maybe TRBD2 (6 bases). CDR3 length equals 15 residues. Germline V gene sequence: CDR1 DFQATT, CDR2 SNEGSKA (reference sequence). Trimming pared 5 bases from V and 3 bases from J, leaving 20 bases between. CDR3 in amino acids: CSAGTGVTLSYEQYF. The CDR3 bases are TGCAGTGCTGGTACGGGGGTAACGCTAAGCTACGAGCAGTACTTC.

CDR3 nucleotides: TGTGCCAGCAGCTGGGGGGGCAACGTCAACTATGGCTACACCTTC. It translates to CASSWGGNVNYGYTF. The chain is built from TRBV5-6 and TRBJ1-2; tentatively, D is TRBD1 (6 bases). Germline CDR1 SGHDT, CDR2 YYEEEE. V was clipped by 3 bases and J by 2 bases, with 14 bases between them. The CDR3 length is 15 residues.

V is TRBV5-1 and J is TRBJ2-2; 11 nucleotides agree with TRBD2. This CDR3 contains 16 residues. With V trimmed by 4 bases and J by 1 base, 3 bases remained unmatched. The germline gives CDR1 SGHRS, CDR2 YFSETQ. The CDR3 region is CASSVTSGGNTGELFF. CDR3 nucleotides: TGCGCCAGCAGCGTCACTAGCGGGGGGAACACCGGGGAGCTGTTTTTT. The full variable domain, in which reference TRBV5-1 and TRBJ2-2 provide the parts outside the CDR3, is KAGVTQTPRYLIKTRGQQVTLSCSPISGHRSVSWYQQTPGQGLQFLFEYFSETQRNKGNFPGRFSGRQFSNSRSEMNVSTLELGDSALYLCASSVTSGGNTGELFFGEGSRLTVL.

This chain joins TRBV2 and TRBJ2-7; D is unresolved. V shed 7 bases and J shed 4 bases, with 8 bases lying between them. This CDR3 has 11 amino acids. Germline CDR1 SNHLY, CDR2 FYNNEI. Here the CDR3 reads CASTKAYEQYF. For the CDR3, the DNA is TGTGCCAGCACAAAGGCGTACGAGCAGTACTTC.

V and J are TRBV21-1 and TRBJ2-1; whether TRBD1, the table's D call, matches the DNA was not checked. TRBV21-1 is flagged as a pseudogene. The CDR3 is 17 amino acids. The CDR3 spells CASSKRRATGPYNEQFF. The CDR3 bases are TGTGCCAGCAGCAAAAGAAGAGCGACAGGGCCATACAATGAGCAGTTCTTC.

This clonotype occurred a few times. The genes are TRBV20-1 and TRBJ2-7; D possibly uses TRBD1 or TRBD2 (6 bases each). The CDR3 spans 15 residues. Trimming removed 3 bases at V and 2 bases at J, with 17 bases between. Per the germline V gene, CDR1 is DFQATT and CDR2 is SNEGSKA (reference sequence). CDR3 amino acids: CSARRLGGFAYEQYF. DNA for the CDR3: TGCAGTGCTAGGCGGTTAGGGGGGTTCGCCTACGAGCAGTACTTC.

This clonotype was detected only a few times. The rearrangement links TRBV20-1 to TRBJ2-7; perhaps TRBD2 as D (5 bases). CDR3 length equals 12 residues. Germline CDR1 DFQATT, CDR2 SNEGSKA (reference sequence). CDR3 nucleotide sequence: TGCAGCGCCAAGCGGAGCTCCTACGAGCAGTACTTC. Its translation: CSAKRSSYEQYF.

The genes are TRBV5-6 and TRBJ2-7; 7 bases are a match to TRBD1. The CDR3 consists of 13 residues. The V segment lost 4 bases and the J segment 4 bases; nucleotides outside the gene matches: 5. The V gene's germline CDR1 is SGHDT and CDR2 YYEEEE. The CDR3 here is CASSTPTGYEQYF. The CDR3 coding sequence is TGTGCCAGCAGCACTCCGACAGGGTACGAGCAGTACTTC. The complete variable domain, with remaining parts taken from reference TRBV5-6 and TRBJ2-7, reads DAGVTQSPTHLIKTRGQQVTLRCSPKSGHDTVSWYQQALGQGPQFIFQYYEEEERQRGNFPDRFSGHQFPNYSSELNVNALLLGDSALYLCASSTPTGYEQYFGPGTRLTVT.

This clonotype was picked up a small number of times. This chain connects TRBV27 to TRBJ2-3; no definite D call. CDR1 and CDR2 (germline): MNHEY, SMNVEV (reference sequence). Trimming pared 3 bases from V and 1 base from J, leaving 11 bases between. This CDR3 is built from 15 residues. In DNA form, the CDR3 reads TGTGCCAGCAGTTTCGACTCTATACGCACAGATACGCAGTATTTT. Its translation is CASSFDSIRTDTQYF.

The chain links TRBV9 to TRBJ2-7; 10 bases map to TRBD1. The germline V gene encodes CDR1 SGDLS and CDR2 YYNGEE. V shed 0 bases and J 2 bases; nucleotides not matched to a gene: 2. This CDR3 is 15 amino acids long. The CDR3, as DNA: TGTGCCAGCAGCGTAGAGGGACAGGGGACCTACGAGCAGTACTTC. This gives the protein CASSVEGQGTYEQYF.

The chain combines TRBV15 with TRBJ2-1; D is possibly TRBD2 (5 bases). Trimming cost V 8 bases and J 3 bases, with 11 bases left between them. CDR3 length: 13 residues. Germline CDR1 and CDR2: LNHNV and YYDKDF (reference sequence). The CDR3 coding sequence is TGTGCCACCCGTCGGACTCTCTACAATGAGCAGTTCTTC. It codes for CATRRTLYNEQFF.

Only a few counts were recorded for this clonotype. The DNA for the CDR3 is TGCAGTGCTCAAGACAGGGGGCCCAACGAGCAGTACTTC. The encoded protein is CSAQDRGPNEQYF. V usage is TRBV20-1 and J usage is TRBJ2-7, with 10 bases identical to TRBD1. This CDR3 has 13 amino acids. Germline CDR1 and CDR2: DFQATT and SNEGSKA (reference sequence). With 5 bases clipped from V and 5 bases from J, the junction kept 6 bases outside the gene matches.

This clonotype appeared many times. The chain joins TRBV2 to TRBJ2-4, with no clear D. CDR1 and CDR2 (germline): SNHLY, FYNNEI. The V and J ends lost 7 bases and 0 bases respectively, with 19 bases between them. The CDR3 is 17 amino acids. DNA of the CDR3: TGTGCCAGCAAACCCGGCGGCAGCTCCCTAGCCAAAAACATTCAGTACTTC. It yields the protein CASKPGGSSLAKNIQYF.

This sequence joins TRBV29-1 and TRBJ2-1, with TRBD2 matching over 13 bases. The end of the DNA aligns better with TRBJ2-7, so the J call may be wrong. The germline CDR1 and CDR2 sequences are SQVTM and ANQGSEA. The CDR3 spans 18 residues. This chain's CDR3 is CSVSKATSGRATYNEQYF. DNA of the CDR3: TGCAGCGTGAGCAAGGCTACTAGCGGGAGGGCCACCTACAATGAGCAGTACTTC.

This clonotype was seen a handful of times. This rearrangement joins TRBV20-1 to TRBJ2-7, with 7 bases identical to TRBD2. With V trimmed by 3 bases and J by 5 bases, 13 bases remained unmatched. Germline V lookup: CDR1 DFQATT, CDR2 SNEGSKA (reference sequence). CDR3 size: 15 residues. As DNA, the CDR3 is TGCAGTGCTAGTTCTACGACTAGCCATAGGGACGAGCAGTACTTC. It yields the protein CSASSTTSHRDEQYF.

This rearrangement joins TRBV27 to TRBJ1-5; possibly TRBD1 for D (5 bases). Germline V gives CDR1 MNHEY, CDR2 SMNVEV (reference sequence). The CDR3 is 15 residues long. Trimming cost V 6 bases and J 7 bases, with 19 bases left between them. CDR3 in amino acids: CASRKTVRAPQPQHF. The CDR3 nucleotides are TGTGCCAGCAGAAAGACAGTTAGGGCACCGCAGCCCCAGCATTTT.

CDR3 sequence (DNA): TGCAGTGCTAGAGGCGTGAACTCAAATGAGCAGTTCTTC. It translates to CSARGVNSNEQFF. The chain employs TRBV20-1 and TRBJ2-1, with no clear D. V shed 1 base and J shed 7 bases, with 11 bases lying between them. This CDR3 is 13 amino acids long. In germline, CDR1 is DFQATT, CDR2 SNEGSKA (reference sequence).

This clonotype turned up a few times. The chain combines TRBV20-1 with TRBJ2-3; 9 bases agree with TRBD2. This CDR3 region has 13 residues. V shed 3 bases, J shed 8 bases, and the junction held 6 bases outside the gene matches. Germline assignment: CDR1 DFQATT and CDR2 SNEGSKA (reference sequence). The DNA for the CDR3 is TGCAGTGCTAGCCTGCGGGAGGGCAGTACGCAGTATTTT. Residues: CSASLREGSTQYF.

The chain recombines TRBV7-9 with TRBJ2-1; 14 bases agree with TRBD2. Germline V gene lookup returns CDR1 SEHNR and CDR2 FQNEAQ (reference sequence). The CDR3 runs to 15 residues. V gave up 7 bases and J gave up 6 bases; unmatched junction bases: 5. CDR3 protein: CASNSGLAGANEQFF. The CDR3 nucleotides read TGTGCCAGCAACTCGGGACTAGCGGGAGCCAATGAGCAGTTCTTC. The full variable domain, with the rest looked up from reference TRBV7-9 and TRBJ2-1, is DTGVSQNPRHKITKRGQNVTFRCDPISEHNRLYWYRQTLGQGPEFLTYFQNEAQLEKSRLLSDRFSAERPKGSFSTLEIQRTEQGDSAMYLCASNSGLAGANEQFFGPGTRLTVL.

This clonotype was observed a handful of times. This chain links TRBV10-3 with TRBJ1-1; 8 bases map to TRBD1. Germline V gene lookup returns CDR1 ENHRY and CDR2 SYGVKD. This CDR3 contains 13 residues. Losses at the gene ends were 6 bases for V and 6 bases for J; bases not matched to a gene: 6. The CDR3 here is CAISRQGKAEAFF. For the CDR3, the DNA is TGTGCCATCAGCCGACAGGGGAAGGCTGAAGCTTTCTTT.

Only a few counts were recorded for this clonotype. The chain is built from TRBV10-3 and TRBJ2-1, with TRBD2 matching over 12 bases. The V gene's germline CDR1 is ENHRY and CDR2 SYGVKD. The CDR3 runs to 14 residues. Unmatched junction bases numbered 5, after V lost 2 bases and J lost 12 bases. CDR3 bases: TGTGCCATCAGTGAGCCTAGCGGGAGGGCCGGGCAGTTCTTC. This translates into CAISEPSGRAGQFF.

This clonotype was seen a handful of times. The CDR3 reads CASSQEPGQTNEKLFF. CDR3 nucleotide sequence: TGTGCCAGCAGCCAAGAGCCGGGACAGACTAATGAAAAACTGTTTTTT. The chain recombines TRBV4-2 with TRBJ1-4; 7 nucleotides align to TRBD1. Germline CDR1 LGHNA, CDR2 YNFKEQ. V trimming: 0 bases; J trimming: 2 bases; junction bases outside the gene matches: 3. CDR3 length: 16 amino acids.

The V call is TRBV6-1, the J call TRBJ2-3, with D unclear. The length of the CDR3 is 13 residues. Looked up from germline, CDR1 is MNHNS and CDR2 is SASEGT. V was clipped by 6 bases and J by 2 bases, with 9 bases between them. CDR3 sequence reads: CASRVLLTDTQYF. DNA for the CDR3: TGTGCCAGCAGAGTCCTTCTCACAGATACGCAGTATTTT.

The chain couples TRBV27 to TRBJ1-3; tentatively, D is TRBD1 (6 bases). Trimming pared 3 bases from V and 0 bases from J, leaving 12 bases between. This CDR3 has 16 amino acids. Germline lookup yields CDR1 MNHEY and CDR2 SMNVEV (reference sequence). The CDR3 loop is CASSLRGQLSGNTIYF. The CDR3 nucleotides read TGTGCCAGCAGTTTGCGAGGACAGCTCTCTGGAAACACCATATATTTT.

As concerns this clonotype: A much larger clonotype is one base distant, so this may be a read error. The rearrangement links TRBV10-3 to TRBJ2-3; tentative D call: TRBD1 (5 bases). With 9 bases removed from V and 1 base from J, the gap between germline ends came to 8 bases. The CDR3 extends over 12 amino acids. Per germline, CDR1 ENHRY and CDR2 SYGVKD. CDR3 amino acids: CAMQGGTDTQYF. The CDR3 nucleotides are TGTGCCATGCAGGGTGGCACAGATACGCAGTATTTT.

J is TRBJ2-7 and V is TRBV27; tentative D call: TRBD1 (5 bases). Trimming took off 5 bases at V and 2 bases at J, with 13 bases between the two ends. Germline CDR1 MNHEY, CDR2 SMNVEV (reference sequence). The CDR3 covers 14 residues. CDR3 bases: TGTGCCAGCAGTCCGCAGGGTCCCACCTACGAGCAGTACTTC. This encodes CASSPQGPTYEQYF.

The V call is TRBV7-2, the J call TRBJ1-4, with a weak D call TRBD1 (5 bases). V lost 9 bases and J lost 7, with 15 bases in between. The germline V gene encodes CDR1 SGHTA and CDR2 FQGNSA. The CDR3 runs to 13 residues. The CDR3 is CASSTGTLEKLFF. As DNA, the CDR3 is TGTGCCAGTAGCACCGGGACCCTTGAAAAACTGTTTTTT.

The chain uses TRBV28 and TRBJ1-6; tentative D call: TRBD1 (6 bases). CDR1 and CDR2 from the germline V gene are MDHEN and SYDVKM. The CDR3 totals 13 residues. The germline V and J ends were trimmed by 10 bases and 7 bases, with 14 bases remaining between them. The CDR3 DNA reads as TGTGCCACGACCGGAGGGGGGAATTCACCCCTCCACTTT. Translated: CATTGGGNSPLHF. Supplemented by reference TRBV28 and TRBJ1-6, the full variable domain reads DVKVTQSSRYLVKRTGEKVFLECVQDMDHENMFWYRQDPGLGLRLIYFSYDVKMKEKGDIPEGYSVSREKKERFSLILESASTNQTSMYLCATTGGGNSPLHFGNGTRLTVT.

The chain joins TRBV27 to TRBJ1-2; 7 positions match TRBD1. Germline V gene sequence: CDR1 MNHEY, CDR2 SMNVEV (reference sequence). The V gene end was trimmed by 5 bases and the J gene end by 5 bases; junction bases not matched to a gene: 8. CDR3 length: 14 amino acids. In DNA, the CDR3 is TGTGCCAGCAGTCCCAACCCAGGGGGTTATGGCTACACCTTC. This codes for CASSPNPGGYGYTF.